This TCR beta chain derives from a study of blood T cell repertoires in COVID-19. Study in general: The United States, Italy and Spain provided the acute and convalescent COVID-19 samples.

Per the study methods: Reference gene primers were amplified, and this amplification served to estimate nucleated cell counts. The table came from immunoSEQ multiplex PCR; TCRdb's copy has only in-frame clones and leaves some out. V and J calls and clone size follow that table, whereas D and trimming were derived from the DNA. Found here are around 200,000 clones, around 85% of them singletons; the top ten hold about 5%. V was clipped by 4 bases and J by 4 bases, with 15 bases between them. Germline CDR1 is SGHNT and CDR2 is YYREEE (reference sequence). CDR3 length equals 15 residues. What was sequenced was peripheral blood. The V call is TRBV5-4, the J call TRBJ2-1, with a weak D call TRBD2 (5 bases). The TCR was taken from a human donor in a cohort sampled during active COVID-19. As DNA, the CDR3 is TGTGCCAGCAGCCGCAGACTTAGCGCTTACAATGAGCAGTTCTTC. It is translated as CASSRRLSAYNEQFF.